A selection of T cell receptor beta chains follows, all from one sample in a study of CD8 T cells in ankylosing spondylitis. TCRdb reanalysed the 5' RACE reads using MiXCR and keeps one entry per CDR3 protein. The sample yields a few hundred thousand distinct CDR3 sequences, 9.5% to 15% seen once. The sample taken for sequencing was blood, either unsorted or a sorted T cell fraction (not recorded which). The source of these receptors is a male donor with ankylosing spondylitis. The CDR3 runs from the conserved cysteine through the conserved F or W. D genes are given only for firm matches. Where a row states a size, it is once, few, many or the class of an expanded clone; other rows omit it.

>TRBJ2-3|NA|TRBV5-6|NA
TGTGCCAGCACCCTCGTAGATACGCAGTATTTT
CASTLVDTQYF
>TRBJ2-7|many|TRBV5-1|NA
TGCGCCAGCAGCTTGGCGGTAAGGAGTTCCTACGAGCAGTACTTC
CASSLAVRSSYEQYF
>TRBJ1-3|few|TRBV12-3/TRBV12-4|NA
TGTGCCAGCAGTTTGGGACAAAACTCTGGAAACACCATATATTTT
CASSLGQNSGNTIYF
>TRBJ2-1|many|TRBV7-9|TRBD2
TGTGCCAGCAGCTTAGCTAGCGGGAGACTCAATGAGCAGTTCTTC
CASSLASGRLNEQFF
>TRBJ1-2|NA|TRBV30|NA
TGTGCCTGGTCAAGGGGCTATGGCTACACCTTC
CAWSRGYGYTF
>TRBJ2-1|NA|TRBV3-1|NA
TGTGCCAGCAGTCACTCGACTAGGGAGCAGTTCTTC
CASSHSTREQFF
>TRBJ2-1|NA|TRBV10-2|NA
TGCGCCAGCAGTGCCCTGAATGGCAATGAGCAGTTCTTC
CASSALNGNEQFF
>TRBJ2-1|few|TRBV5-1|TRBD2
TGCGCCAGCAGCCTAGGGGTAGCGGGAAATGAGCAGTTCTTC
CASSLGVAGNEQFF
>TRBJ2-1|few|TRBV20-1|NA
TGCAGTGCTAGACCCCCCCGGAGCTCCTACAATGAGCAGTTCTTC
CSARPPRSSYNEQFF
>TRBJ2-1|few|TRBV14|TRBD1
TGTGCCAGCAGCAACTTAGGGACAGGGTTTCAGAATGAGCAGTTCTTC
CASSNLGTGFQNEQFF
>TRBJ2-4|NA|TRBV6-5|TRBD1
TGTGCCAGCAGTTACTCGGGACAGGTGATTGGGGACATTCAGTACTTC
CASSYSGQVIGDIQYF
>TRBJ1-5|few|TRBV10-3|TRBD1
TGTGCCTCACGACAGGGGGGTCAGCCCCAGCATTTT
CASRQGGQPQHF
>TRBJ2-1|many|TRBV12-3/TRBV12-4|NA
TGTGCCAGCAGTTGGTTAACTAATGAGCAGTTCTTC
CASSWLTNEQFF